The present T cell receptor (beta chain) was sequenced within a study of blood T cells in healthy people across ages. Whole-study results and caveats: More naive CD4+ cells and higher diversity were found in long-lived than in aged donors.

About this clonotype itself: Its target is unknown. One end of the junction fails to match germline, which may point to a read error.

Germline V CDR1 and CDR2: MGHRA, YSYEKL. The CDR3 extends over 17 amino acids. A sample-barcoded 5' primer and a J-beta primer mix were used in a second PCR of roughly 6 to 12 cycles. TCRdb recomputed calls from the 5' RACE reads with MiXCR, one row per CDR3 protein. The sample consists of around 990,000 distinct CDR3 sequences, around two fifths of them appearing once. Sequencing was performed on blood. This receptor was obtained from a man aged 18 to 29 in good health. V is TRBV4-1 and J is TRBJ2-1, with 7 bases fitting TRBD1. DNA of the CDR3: TGCGCCGGCAGCCAAGATGGGACAGAAGTCTCCTACAATGAGCAGTTCTTC. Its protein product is CAGSQDGTEVSYNEQFF.